This TCR beta chain was captured by sequencing in a study of blood T cell repertoires in COVID-19. Study background: The United States, Italy and Spain supplied acute and convalescent COVID-19 samples.

The CDR3 runs to 17 residues. Per the germline V gene, CDR1 is SGHTA and CDR2 is FQGTGA. V shed 0 bases, J shed 3 bases, and the junction held 7 bases outside the gene matches. Data came from immunoSEQ multiplex PCR; TCRdb stores just in-frame clones and leaves some out. The sample contains 400,000 to 550,000 clones, 75% to 90% of which appear only once. The source is a woman in her 30s with acute or convalescent COVID-19. Sample: peripheral blood. The rearrangement links TRBV7-3 to TRBJ1-4; 7 bases line up with TRBD1. The DNA for the CDR3 is TGTGCCAGCAGCTTAACAGGGGGCGGCATAGCTAATGAAAAACTGTTTTTT. It is translated as CASSLTGGGIANEKLFF. The entire variable domain, with the rest obtained from reference TRBV7-3 and TRBJ1-4, is as follows: GAGVSQTPSNKVTEKGKYVELRCDPISGHTALYWYRQSLGQGPEFLIYFQGTGAADDSGLPNDRFFAVRPEGSVSTLKIQRTERGDSAVYLCASSLTGGGIANEKLFFGSGTQLSVL.